The rows below give T cell receptor beta chains drawn from one sample of a study of shared clonotypes between healthy human individuals. Sequencing used immunoSEQ multiplex PCR; TCRdb keeps in-frame clones, though not all of them. Of a few hundred thousand clones listed, 60% to 80% are singletons. Sequencing input: memory CD4+ T cells sorted from blood. The receptors originated from a man aged 25 to 40 in good health. CDR3s include the opening cysteine and the closing phenylalanine or tryptophan. The D gene is left open where the match is weak. Clone size is stated in some rows and not others, as once, few, many or a class when expanded.

>TRBV2|NA|13|NA|TRBJ1-5
TGTGCCAGCAGCCGGGACACTCCTCAGCCCCAGCATTTT
CASSRDTPQPQHF
>TRBV7-9|NA|17|TRBD2|TRBJ2-3
TGTGCCAGCAGCTCTTGGACTAGCGGGAGTAAAGCAGATACGCAGTATTTT
CASSSWTSGSKADTQYF
>TRBV18|once|15|TRBD1|TRBJ2-3
TGTGCCAGCTCACCATTTTCAGGGGGCCCAGATACGCAGTATTTT
CASSPFSGGPDTQYF
>TRBV11-2|few|16|NA|TRBJ2-1
TGTGCCAGCAGCCCCCTCGGAGGTCCAGCCTACAATGAGCAGTTCTTC
CASSPLGGPAYNEQFF
>TRBV7-8|NA|15|NA|TRBJ1-3
TGTGCCAGCAGCCCACAGGCGGGGGGCGGAAACACCATATATTTT
CASSPQAGGGNTIYF
>TRBV27|NA|15|NA|TRBJ2-5
TGTGCCAGCAGTTTATCTCGGGGAAAGGAAGAGACCCAGTACTTC
CASSLSRGKEETQYF
>TRBV12-5|few|13|NA|TRBJ2-1
TGTGCTAGTTGTAGTGAGGGCCACAATGAGCAGTTCTTC
CASCSEGHNEQFF
>TRBV7-5|NA|12|NA|TRBJ2-7
TGTGTCAGAACGCGCCCTGAGAACGAGCAGTACTTC
CVRTRPENEQYF
>TRBV27|NA|14|NA|TRBJ2-7
TGTGCCAGCAAGAGGGCGGGGACGACCTACGAGCAGTACTTC
CASKRAGTTYEQYF
>TRBV27|once|17|NA|TRBJ2-2
TGTGCCAGCAGTTTAAAAAGGGTCTCGACGAACACCGGGGAGCTGTTTTTT
CASSLKRVSTNTGELFF
>TRBV7-9|few|13|TRBD1|TRBJ2-5
TGTGCCAGCATCCCCGCAGGGGGAGAGACCCAGTACTTC
CASIPAGGETQYF
>TRBV15|NA|15|NA|TRBJ2-1
TGTGCCACCAGCATCCGGGGCGGGATCTACAATGAGCAGTTCTTC
CATSIRGGIYNEQFF
>TRBV6-1|NA|15|NA|TRBJ2-7
TGTGCCAGCAGTGCCAGCGGCTGGGGCCCCTACGAGCAGTACTTC
CASSASGWGPYEQYF
>TRBV28|few|16|NA|TRBJ1-1
TGTGCCAGCAGTCTCGCCGACCTGGTTGTGGGCACTGAAGCTTTCTTT
CASSLADLVVGTEAFF